This T cell receptor (beta chain) was obtained from a study of T cells after somatic rescue of genetic block. Libraries were prepared by immunoSEQ multiplex PCR; TCRdb keeps only in-frame clonotypes and omits some of them. The sample has some 70,000 clones, approximately 90% seen once; the top ten hold less than 3.5%. CDR3 length: 14 amino acids. The gene calls are TRBV22-1 and TRBJ1-4. TRBV22-1 is termed a pseudogene. The sequencing sample was made of peripheral blood mononuclear cells (PBMCs). The receptor comes from a man younger than 45. The CDR3 sequence: CPGSARGLWEKLFF. The CDR3 DNA is TGTCCTGGGAGCGCACGGGGTTTATGGGAAAAACTGTTTTTT.